The 31 T cell receptor beta chains listed next were all sequenced from one sample in a study of PD-1 blockade in mismatch repair-deficient tumors. Assay used: immunoSEQ multiplex PCR; TCRdb lists only in-frame clones, some missing. The sample shows 95,000 to 150,000 clones, about 88% of them seen only once. The source was peripheral blood, collected 44 weeks after starting pembrolizumab. The receptors shown here come from an adult with mismatch repair-deficient cancer.

As regards this clone: Distinct nucleotide sequences in the sample also encode this CDR3. The DNA for the CDR3 is TGCAGTGCTAGTTTTGGTGAGCAGTTCTTC. It codes for CSASFGEQFF. The chain is built from TRBV20-1 and TRBJ2-1, with D hard to call. This CDR3 has 10 residues. Germline CDR1 and CDR2: DFQATT and SNEGSKA (reference sequence). The germline V and J ends were trimmed by 3 bases and 9 bases, with 6 bases remaining between them.

The table lists this clone with a count of one. The sample holds other DNA sequences that translate to the same CDR3. The V gene is TRBV6-5, the J gene TRBJ1-1; a weak D match, TRBD1 (5 bases). Germline loops: CDR1 MNHEY, CDR2 SVGAGI. The V and J ends lost 2 bases and 4 bases respectively, with 8 bases between them. This CDR3 spans 13 amino acids. The CDR3 region is CASSYGGGTEAFF. Written as DNA, the CDR3 is TGTGCCAGCAGTTACGGTGGGGGCACTGAAGCTTTCTTT.

CDR3 protein: CATSSLRQGSRTDTQYF. CDR3 in DNA: TGTGCCACCAGCAGCCTTAGACAAGGGAGCCGGACAGATACGCAGTATTTT. The rearrangement joins TRBV15 to TRBJ2-3; TRBD2 might be the D (5 bases). The germline gives CDR1 LNHNV, CDR2 YYDKDF (reference sequence). This CDR3 is 17 amino acids long. V lost 3 bases to trimming and J lost 3 bases, with 19 bases between them.

This clone is a singleton in its sample. V is TRBV4-1 and J is TRBJ2-1; 10 bases are a match to TRBD2. CDR1 is MGHRA, CDR2 YSYEKL, per germline. Trimming cost V 1 base and J 4 bases; bases outside gene matches: 4. The CDR3 contains 16 residues. The CDR3 nucleotides are TGCGCCAGCAGCCAAGCTCTAGCGGGAGTTTACAATGAGCAGTTCTTC. Protein product: CASSQALAGVYNEQFF.

The chain is built from TRBV5-1 and TRBJ2-7; D ambiguous. The CDR3 loop spans 15 amino acids. Trimming took 0 bases from V and 1 from J, leaving 11 bases between them. Per germline, CDR1 SGHRS and CDR2 YFSETQ. This CDR3 reads CASSLAHGPSYEQYF. DNA of the CDR3: TGCGCCAGCAGCTTGGCACACGGACCGTCCTACGAGCAGTACTTC.

This chain connects TRBV18 to TRBJ1-1; D possibly corresponds to TRBD1 (5 bases). V was trimmed by 6 bases and J by 4 bases, leaving 18 bases between them. Germline V gene lookup returns CDR1 KGHSH and CDR2 LQKENI. This CDR3 region has 15 residues. The CDR3 protein is CASSPKTDSGTEAFF. CDR3 sequence (DNA): TGTGCCAGCTCCCCCAAGACAGACAGCGGCACTGAAGCTTTCTTT.

Concerning this clone: With a much larger clone just one base away, this may be a read error. The J gene is TRBJ2-3, the V gene TRBV6-5; 8 bases are a match to TRBD2. Germline assignment: CDR1 MNHEY and CDR2 SVGAGI. The CDR3 is 14 residues long. Germline trimming cut 4 bases from V and 0 bases from J; bases unmatched to any gene: 0. The CDR3 region is CASSSSGSTDTQYF. In DNA form, the CDR3 reads TGTGCCAGCAGTTCTAGCGGGAGCACAGATACGCAGTATTTT.

The J gene is TRBJ2-1, the V gene TRBV2; possible D gene TRBD2, 6 bases. V was shortened by 6 bases and J by 0 bases, with 18 bases between the two germline ends. The CDR3 covers 17 residues. Per the germline V gene, CDR1 is SNHLY and CDR2 is FYNNEI. In DNA, the CDR3 is TGTGCCAGCAGCTCACAACTAGCCTTTAGCTCCTACAATGAGCAGTTCTTC. This gives the protein CASSSQLAFSSYNEQFF.

The chain combines TRBV7-9 with TRBJ2-7, with no clear D. V was cut by 1 base and J by 1 base, with 5 bases left in between. The CDR3 has 13 amino acids. The V gene's germline CDR1 is SEHNR and CDR2 FQNEAQ (reference sequence). The CDR3 sequence is CASSLGASYEQYF. CDR3 DNA: TGTGCCAGCAGCTTAGGAGCGTCCTACGAGCAGTACTTC.

V gene TRBV5-1 combines with J gene TRBJ1-1; 10 nucleotides agree with TRBD1. CDR1 SGHRS and CDR2 YFSETQ come from the germline V gene. The trim removed 4 bases at V and 11 bases at J, leaving 11 bases unmatched. CDR3 size: 14 residues. CDR3 bases: TGCGCCAGCAGCCCGTCCCGGGACAGGGGTCAGGCTTTCTTT. Its translation: CASSPSRDRGQAFF.

The chain recombines TRBV4-2 with TRBJ2-1; maybe TRBD1 (5 bases). V was cut by 0 bases and J by 5 bases, with 14 bases left in between. Germline CDR1 and CDR2: LGHNA and YNFKEQ. The CDR3 runs 16 residues. The CDR3: CASSQDLGLGDNEQFF. As DNA, the CDR3 is TGTGCCAGCAGCCAAGATTTGGGTCTAGGGGACAATGAGCAGTTCTTC.

This clone was detected ten times or more. The rearrangement uses TRBV2 and TRBJ2-2; TRBD2 agrees at 9 bases. Looked up from germline, CDR1 is SNHLY and CDR2 is FYNNEI. V was clipped by 1 base and J by 1 base; unmatched bases: 7. This CDR3 is built from 18 residues. The CDR3 nucleotides are TGTGCCAGCAGTGAAGGGGCTAGCGGGAAATTGAACACCGGGGAGCTGTTTTTT. Amino acids: CASSEGASGKLNTGELFF.

J is TRBJ2-1 and V is TRBV18, with D possibly called TRBD1 or TRBD2 (5 bases each). The germline CDR1 and CDR2 sequences are KGHSH and LQKENI. Trimming left V 4 bases short and J 0 bases short, with 10 bases between. The CDR3 contains 15 residues. The CDR3 nucleotides read TGTGCCAGCTCACAGGGGAGCAGCTCCTACAATGAGCAGTTCTTC. Encoded protein: CASSQGSSSYNEQFF.

This clone was seen a single time. The chain carries TRBV30 and TRBJ1-1; D is unclear. Per the germline V gene, CDR1 is GTSNPN and CDR2 is SVGIG (reference sequence). Trimming shortened V by 1 base and J by 0 bases, and 12 bases separated the two germline ends. CDR3 length: 15 amino acids. CDR3 protein: CAWSAGVGMNTEAFF. The CDR3 bases are TGTGCCTGGAGTGCCGGGGTGGGGATGAACACTGAAGCTTTCTTT. Combining the CDR3 with reference TRBV30 and TRBJ1-1 gives the whole variable domain SQTIHQWPATLVQPVGSPLSLECTVEGTSNPNLYWYRQAAGRGLQLLFYSVGIGQISSEVPQNLSASRPQDRQFILSSKKLLLSDSGFYLCAWSAGVGMNTEAFFGQGTRLTVV.

The chain combines TRBV6-6 with TRBJ1-2; possible D gene TRBD1, 6 bases. This CDR3 region has 15 residues. Germline assignment: CDR1 MNHNY and CDR2 SVGAGI (reference sequence). Trimming pared 4 bases from V and 0 bases from J, leaving 12 bases between. CDR3 sequence: CASSSRWDTNYGYTF. DNA for the CDR3: TGTGCCAGCAGTTCGAGGTGGGACACTAACTATGGCTACACCTTC.

The chain is built from TRBV19 and TRBJ2-5; TRBD1 aligns across 9 bases. Germline assignment: CDR1 LNHDA and CDR2 SQIVND (reference sequence). The CDR3 covers 16 residues. J lost 4 bases, V lost 4 bases, and 10 bases had no gene match. CDR3 in DNA: TGTGCCAGTAGTACCCGGACAGGGGAGGTTGCAGAGACCCAGTACTTC. Translated, it gives CASSTRTGEVAETQYF.

The chain carries TRBV29-1 and TRBJ2-5, with D possibly TRBD2 on 5 matching bases. This CDR3 spans 13 amino acids. From germline, CDR1 is SQVTM and CDR2 ANQGSEA. The germline V and J ends were trimmed by 5 bases and 3 bases, with 13 bases remaining between them. The CDR3 DNA reads as TGCAGCGTTTTTCTAGCCGTTGAAGAGACCCAGTACTTC. Translation: CSVFLAVEETQYF.

The chain recombines TRBV11-2 with TRBJ1-1; a weak D match, TRBD1 (6 bases). V was cut by 5 bases and J by 4 bases, with 17 bases left in between. The CDR3 covers 15 residues. Germline CDR1 SGHAT, CDR2 FQNNGV. The CDR3 DNA is TGTGCCAGCAGCCCATGGGGGAGGGGGAGCACTGAAGCTTTCTTT. Protein product: CASSPWGRGSTEAFF.

The chain recombines TRBV29-1 with TRBJ1-1; D remains ambiguous. The CDR3 contains 9 residues. Germline V gene sequence: CDR1 SQVTM, CDR2 ANQGSEA. The V end lost 6 bases, the J end lost 5 bases, and 4 bases lay between the germline ends. The CDR3 protein is CSVGTEAFF. The DNA for the CDR3 is TGCAGCGTCGGGACTGAAGCTTTCTTT.

The chain is built from TRBV5-4 and TRBJ2-2; D is unclear. The germline gives CDR1 SGHNT, CDR2 YYREEE (reference sequence). There are 15 residues in the CDR3. The V end lost 2 bases, the J end lost 0 bases, and 8 bases lay between the germline ends. The CDR3 region is CASSFRATNTGELFF. For the CDR3, the DNA is TGTGCCAGCAGCTTTAGGGCAACGAACACCGGGGAGCTGTTTTTT.

V usage is TRBV11-2 and J usage is TRBJ2-1; the match to TRBD2 covers 11 bases. Germline V CDR1 and CDR2: SGHAT, FQNNGV. V shed 0 bases and J 8 bases; nucleotides not matched to a gene: 9. The CDR3 contains 17 residues. CDR3 sequence reads: CASSLEGLAGGIDEQFF. DNA for the CDR3: TGTGCCAGCAGCTTAGAGGGGCTAGCGGGAGGTATAGATGAGCAGTTCTTC.

The J gene is TRBJ2-1, the V gene TRBV29-1, with unresolved D. Germline CDR1 is SQVTM and CDR2 is ANQGSEA. This CDR3 comprises 15 residues. V was pared by 5 bases and J by 7 bases, with 21 bases between. The CDR3: CSVQKLDRVGNEQFF. CDR3 nucleotides: TGCAGCGTTCAAAAGTTGGACCGAGTCGGTAATGAGCAGTTCTTC.

This clone was found a few times. CDR3 nucleotides: TGTGCCAGCAGCCACACGGAGTACGAGCAGTACTTC. Its translation is CASSHTEYEQYF. The chain uses TRBV14 and TRBJ2-7; D ambiguous. The CDR3 is 12 residues long. Per the germline V gene, CDR1 is SGHDN and CDR2 is FVKESK. V lost 3 bases and J lost 4, with 7 bases in between.

The rearrangement uses TRBV19 and TRBJ2-5; 13 nucleotides match TRBD2. V shed 7 bases and J 5 bases; nucleotides not matched to a gene: 7. Per the germline V gene, CDR1 is LNHDA and CDR2 is SQIVND (reference sequence). The CDR3 totals 15 residues. As DNA, the CDR3 is TGTGCCAGTAATGACGGGACTAGCGGGATGGAGACCCAGTACTTC. As protein: CASNDGTSGMETQYF.

V usage is TRBV27 and J usage is TRBJ2-5; 7 bases match TRBD1. CDR1 is MNHEY, CDR2 SMNVEV, per germline (reference sequence). CDR3 length: 13 residues. Losses at the gene ends were 6 bases for V and 2 bases for J; bases not matched to a gene: 3. CDR3 in amino acids: CASSEGQQETQYF. The CDR3, as DNA: TGTGCCAGCAGCGAGGGACAGCAAGAGACCCAGTACTTC.

The rearrangement joins TRBV6-5 to TRBJ1-2; D perhaps matches TRBD1 (6 bases). CDR3 size: 14 residues. The V gene lost 2 bases and the J gene lost 2 bases, with 9 bases spanning the gap. Germline loops: CDR1 MNHEY, CDR2 SVGAGI. CDR3 nucleotides: TGTGCCAGCAGTTACAGCGGGGGCAACTATGGCTACACCTTC. Translated: CASSYSGGNYGYTF.

This clone was counted a single time. The J gene is TRBJ2-3, the V gene TRBV7-8, with 10 bases aligning to TRBD2. Per germline, CDR1 SGHVS and CDR2 FQNEAQ. The CDR3 sequence is 20 residues long. V dropped 1 base and J dropped 3; count of bases not matched to a gene: 16. As DNA, the CDR3 is TGTGCCAGCAGCTTAGAAGCTCTAGCGGGAGTATCGGGAAAAACAGATACGCAGTATTTT. This codes for CASSLEALAGVSGKTDTQYF.

The chain recombines TRBV28 with TRBJ2-3, with 12 bases lining up with TRBD1. The CDR3 has 16 amino acids. CDR1 is MDHEN, CDR2 SYDVKM, per germline. V shed 8 bases, J shed 8 bases, and the junction held 14 bases outside the gene matches. The CDR3 region has the DNA TGTGCCAGCGCATGGGACAGGGGGCCATTCACGGCTACGCAGTATTTT. Residues: CASAWDRGPFTATQYF.

This clone has only one observation. J is TRBJ2-1 and V is TRBV5-8, with D tentatively TRBD1 or TRBD2 (5 bases each). CDR3 length: 15 residues. The V gene's germline CDR1 is SGHTS and CDR2 YDEGEE. V was trimmed by 5 bases and J by 8 bases, leaving 20 bases between them. CDR3 sequence (DNA): TGTGCCAGCAGGCGAGGGACCGAACCTCTAGATGAGCAGTTCTTC. Protein product: CASRRGTEPLDEQFF.

V and J are TRBV5-1 and TRBJ2-7, with D perhaps matching TRBD1 (5 bases). The CDR3 is 15 residues long. Germline V gene data show CDR1 as SGHRS and CDR2 as YFSETQ. V gave up 0 bases and J gave up 2 bases, with 12 bases separating them. CDR3: CASSLVPFRAYEQYF. CDR3 bases: TGCGCCAGCAGCTTGGTCCCGTTCAGGGCCTACGAGCAGTACTTC.

This chain links TRBV30 with TRBJ2-7; 8 bases line up with TRBD1. Germline CDR1 and CDR2: GTSNPN and SVGIG (reference sequence). V shed 4 bases, J shed 5 bases, and the junction held 16 bases outside the gene matches. This CDR3 has 16 amino acids. CDR3 nucleotides: TGTGCCTGGACTAACCCGGGACAGGTGATTTACAACGAGCAGTACTTC. Protein: CAWTNPGQVIYNEQYF.